The T cell receptor (beta chain) described here comes from a study of patients and donors after allogeneic stem cell transplantation. TCRdb re-derived calls from the RT-PCR reads in MiXCR, one entry per CDR3 protein. The profile covers about 110,000 distinct CDR3 sequences, with roughly 37% appearing a single time and approximately 30% taken by the ten largest. CDR3 length: 13 residues. The junction had 3 bases not matched to a gene; V was cut back by 5 bases and J by 0 bases. In germline, CDR1 is DFQATT, CDR2 SNEGSKA (reference sequence). The clonotype comes from a human donor who was either an allogeneic HSCT recipient or a stem cell or donor lymphocyte infusion donor (not recorded which). It is not recorded whose cells these are; they may come from a transplant donor. The chain uses TRBV20-1 and TRBJ1-1; 7 bases agree with TRBD1. The sequenced material came from blood, either unsorted or a sorted T cell fraction (not recorded which). The CDR3 region has the DNA TGCAGTGCTGAAGGACAGGTGAACACTGAAGCTTTCTTT. Protein product: CSAEGQVNTEAFF.